This T cell receptor beta chain was recovered during a study of CD8+CD57+ T cells in acquired aplastic anemia. Germline assignment: CDR1 SGDLS and CDR2 YYNGEE. The ends were cut back, 3 bases at V and 6 bases at J, with 13 bases in the middle. This CDR3 is 14 amino acids long. Worth noting for this clonotype: The antigen is not known.

The template used for profiling TCR beta VDJ and CDR3 was genomic DNA. TCRdb independently ran MiXCR on the reads; one entry per CDR3 protein. The table records about 200,000 distinct CDR3 sequences, less than 60% of them present only once. Patients who underwent sequencing had shown CD8+CD57+ cell expansion by flow cytometry. There were no patients without severe acquired aplastic anemia. Receipt of therapy had not occurred in any patient by the time of blood sampling. General study results and limits: Patients shared 25 to 35 CD8+ CDR3 sequences with controls. Patient and control CD8+ Simpson's diversity was not significantly different.

The chain is built from TRBV9 and TRBJ1-5, with D maybe TRBD1 (6 bases). Sequencing was performed on sorted CD4+, CD8+, or CD8+CD57+ T cells (not recorded which) from PBMCs. The sequence was obtained from a human donor with aplastic anemia. CDR3 protein: CASSETGAGQPQHF. The CDR3 nucleotides are TGTGCCAGCAGCGAGACAGGTGCGGGTCAGCCCCAGCATTTT. Based on the CDR3 plus reference TRBV9 and TRBJ1-5, the full variable domain is DSGVTQTPKHLITATGQRVTLRCSPRSGDLSVYWYQQSLDQGLQFLIQYYNGEERAKGNILERFSAQQFPDLHSELNLSSLELGDSALYFCASSETGAGQPQHFGDGTRLSIL.